The 9 T cell receptor beta chains reported below all come from one sample, sequenced in a study of blood T cell repertoires in COVID-19. The data were produced by immunoSEQ multiplex PCR, yet TCRdb's version contains in-frame clones alone and is incomplete. Found here are about 270,000 clones, approximately 82% of them singletons; the top ten hold around 2.9%. Sequencing was performed on peripheral blood. These receptors originate from a woman under 30 with acute or convalescent COVID-19.

The rearrangement links TRBV19 to TRBJ2-7; 9 nucleotides line up with TRBD2. Germline CDR1 LNHDA, CDR2 SQIVND (reference sequence). The length of the CDR3 is 13 residues. Trimming at V came to 4 bases and at J to 6 bases, leaving 4 bases not matched to a gene. The CDR3 DNA reads as TGTGCCAGTAGTAGCGGGAGGGCCGGCGAGCAGTACTTC. Its translation: CASSSGRAGEQYF.

CDR3 sequence: CASSLIRGTDGANVLTF. CDR3 DNA sequence: TGTGCCAGCAGCTTAATACGGGGGACAGATGGGGCCAACGTCCTGACTTTC. V gene TRBV7-3 combines with J gene TRBJ2-6, with D perhaps TRBD1 (7 bases). CDR1 is SGHTA and CDR2 is FQGTGA in the germline V gene. This CDR3 comprises 17 residues. The V and J ends lost 1 base and 3 bases respectively, with 13 bases between them.

This clone was detected once. The CDR3 protein is CASSLRGGRSPEQFF. The CDR3 bases are TGCGCCAGCAGCTTGAGGGGCGGGAGAAGCCCCGAGCAGTTCTTC. The J gene is TRBJ2-1, the V gene TRBV5-1; 7 nucleotides line up with TRBD2. The CDR3 covers 15 residues. In germline, CDR1 is SGHRS, CDR2 YFSETQ. V lost 1 base and J lost 10; bases outside the gene matches: 11.

The chain combines TRBV4-3 with TRBJ2-1, with 8 bases matching TRBD2. Per germline, CDR1 LGHNA and CDR2 YSLEER. V lost 4 bases, J lost 5 bases, and 4 bases stayed unmatched. The CDR3 has 14 amino acids. The CDR3 DNA reads as TGCGCCAGCAGCCCTAGCGGGCGGAACAATGAGCAGTTCTTC. It translates to CASSPSGRNNEQFF.

This chain links TRBV30 with TRBJ1-1; a weak D match, TRBD1 (5 bases). Trimming cost V 0 bases and J 4 bases, with 15 bases left between them. The CDR3 spans 15 residues. The germline gives CDR1 GTSNPN, CDR2 SVGIG (reference sequence). The DNA of the CDR3 is TGTGCCTGGAGTGTACCTCACTTGGGGGGCACTGAAGCTTTCTTT. Amino acid sequence: CAWSVPHLGGTEAFF.

V is TRBV6-5 and J is TRBJ2-7; no definite D call. Germline loops: CDR1 MNHEY, CDR2 SVGAGI. CDR3 size: 11 residues. The ends were cut back, 5 bases at V and 4 bases at J, with 6 bases in the middle. The CDR3 DNA reads TGTGCCAGCAGTACAGCTTACGAGCAGTACTTC. Residues: CASSTAYEQYF.

This chain links TRBV6-6 with TRBJ2-7; D is ambiguous. Germline-derived CDR1 and CDR2 are MNHNY and SVGAGI (reference sequence). V was pared by 0 bases and J by 2 bases, with 8 bases between. CDR3 length: 14 residues. The CDR3 coding sequence is TGTGCCAGCAGTTACTCGGGTAGCACCTACGAGCAGTACTTC. Translated: CASSYSGSTYEQYF.

The chain carries TRBV12-5 and TRBJ2-5, with TRBD1 matching over 7 bases. This CDR3 is built from 16 residues. Trimming at V came to 1 base and at J to 0 bases, leaving 5 bases not matched to a gene. The germline V gene encodes CDR1 LGHNT and CDR2 FRNRAP. DNA for the CDR3: TGTGCTAGTGGTTTGGGGGACAGAGAGTACCAAGAGACCCAGTACTTC. Translated: CASGLGDREYQETQYF. The complete variable domain, with remaining parts taken from reference TRBV12-5 and TRBJ2-5, reads DARVTQTPRHKVTEMGQEVTMRCQPILGHNTVFWYRQTMMQGLELLAYFRNRAPLDDSGMPKDRFSAEMPDATLATLKIQPSEPRDSAVYFCASGLGDREYQETQYFGPGTRLLVL.

The J gene is TRBJ2-1, the V gene TRBV5-1; D not resolved. Trimming removed 7 bases from V and 0 bases from J, with 14 bases in between. CDR3 size: 15 residues. Looked up from germline, CDR1 is SGHRS and CDR2 is YFSETQ. Written as DNA, the CDR3 is TGCGCCAGCTATGGAGATTCATCCTCCTACAATGAGCAGTTCTTC. Translating gives CASYGDSSSYNEQFF.